The clone carrying this TCR beta chain showed up just a few times. Germline V gene lookup returns CDR1 DFQATT and CDR2 SNEGSKA (reference sequence). The trim removed 1 base at V and 10 bases at J, leaving 4 bases unmatched. CDR3 size: 12 residues. The sample comes from a study of early T cells in non-severe SARS-CoV-2 infection. TCRdb re-analysed the 5' RACE reads in MiXCR, keeping a single row per CDR3 protein. The data hold some 55,000 distinct CDR3 sequences, with around 10% observed a single time. The rearrangement links TRBV20-1 to TRBJ2-1, with 7 bases identical to TRBD2. The sample was whole blood, taken at baseline. This TCR was recovered from an adult who was a healthcare worker with PCR-confirmed SARS-CoV-2 infection or an uninfected control (not recorded which). The CDR3 protein is CSARGLAAEQFF. DNA of the CDR3: TGCAGTGCTAGAGGCCTAGCGGCAGAGCAGTTCTTC.